This T cell receptor beta chain was observed in a study of T cells in Graves' hyperthyroidism and ophthalmopathy. Amplified TCR beta CDR3 regions came from RNA transcripts. The HTBI primer set drove a first-round RT-PCR of the TCR CDR3. One entry per CDR3 protein results from TCRdb running MiXCR on the multiplex PCR reads. This table has more than 600,000 distinct CDR3 sequences, roughly 15% appearing once. This clonotype appeared many times. Its matching antigen is unknown. Study observations and caveats: It was a median around seven months before onset that the model predicted ophthalmopathy. A model built on 13 V-J features separated ophthalmopathy from stable hyperthyroidism.

The CDR3 consists of 15 residues. The V end lost 4 bases, the J end lost 2 bases, and 12 bases lay between the germline ends. Per germline, CDR1 MDHEN and CDR2 SYDVKM. Newly diagnosed hyperthyroidism patients aged 18 to 65 years had disease lasting under 2 months. Extraction of PBMCs used roughly 9.6 ml of fresh peripheral blood. The rearrangement uses TRBV28 and TRBJ1-5; the D gene is possibly TRBD1 (5 bases). Sequenced input: blood. The clonotype originates from a man younger than 30 with Graves' hyperthyroidism. In DNA, the CDR3 is TGTGCCAGCAGTTATCGGGGCAACGGCAATCAGCCCCAGCATTTT. It translates to CASSYRGNGNQPQHF.